This TCR beta chain came from a study of T cells in Graves' hyperthyroidism and ophthalmopathy. The CDR3 regions of TCR beta were amplified from RNA transcripts. TCR CDR3 regions were first amplified by RT-PCR with HTBI primers. In TCRdb, the multiplex PCR reads were re-called with MiXCR into one record per CDR3 protein. This table holds roughly 500,000 distinct CDR3 sequences, about 22% found once. V lost 6 bases and J lost 2, with 14 bases in between. The germline gives CDR1 SQVTM, CDR2 ANQGSEA. This CDR3 spans 14 amino acids. The sample consisted of blood. The chain joins TRBV29-1 to TRBJ2-1, with D perhaps TRBD1 or TRBD2 (5 bases each). This clonotype originated in a woman between 65 and 79 years old with Graves' ophthalmopathy. This CDR3 is CSVLGRGPYNEQFF. The CDR3 region has the DNA TGCAGCGTGCTGGGAAGGGGACCCTACAATGAGCAGTTCTTC.